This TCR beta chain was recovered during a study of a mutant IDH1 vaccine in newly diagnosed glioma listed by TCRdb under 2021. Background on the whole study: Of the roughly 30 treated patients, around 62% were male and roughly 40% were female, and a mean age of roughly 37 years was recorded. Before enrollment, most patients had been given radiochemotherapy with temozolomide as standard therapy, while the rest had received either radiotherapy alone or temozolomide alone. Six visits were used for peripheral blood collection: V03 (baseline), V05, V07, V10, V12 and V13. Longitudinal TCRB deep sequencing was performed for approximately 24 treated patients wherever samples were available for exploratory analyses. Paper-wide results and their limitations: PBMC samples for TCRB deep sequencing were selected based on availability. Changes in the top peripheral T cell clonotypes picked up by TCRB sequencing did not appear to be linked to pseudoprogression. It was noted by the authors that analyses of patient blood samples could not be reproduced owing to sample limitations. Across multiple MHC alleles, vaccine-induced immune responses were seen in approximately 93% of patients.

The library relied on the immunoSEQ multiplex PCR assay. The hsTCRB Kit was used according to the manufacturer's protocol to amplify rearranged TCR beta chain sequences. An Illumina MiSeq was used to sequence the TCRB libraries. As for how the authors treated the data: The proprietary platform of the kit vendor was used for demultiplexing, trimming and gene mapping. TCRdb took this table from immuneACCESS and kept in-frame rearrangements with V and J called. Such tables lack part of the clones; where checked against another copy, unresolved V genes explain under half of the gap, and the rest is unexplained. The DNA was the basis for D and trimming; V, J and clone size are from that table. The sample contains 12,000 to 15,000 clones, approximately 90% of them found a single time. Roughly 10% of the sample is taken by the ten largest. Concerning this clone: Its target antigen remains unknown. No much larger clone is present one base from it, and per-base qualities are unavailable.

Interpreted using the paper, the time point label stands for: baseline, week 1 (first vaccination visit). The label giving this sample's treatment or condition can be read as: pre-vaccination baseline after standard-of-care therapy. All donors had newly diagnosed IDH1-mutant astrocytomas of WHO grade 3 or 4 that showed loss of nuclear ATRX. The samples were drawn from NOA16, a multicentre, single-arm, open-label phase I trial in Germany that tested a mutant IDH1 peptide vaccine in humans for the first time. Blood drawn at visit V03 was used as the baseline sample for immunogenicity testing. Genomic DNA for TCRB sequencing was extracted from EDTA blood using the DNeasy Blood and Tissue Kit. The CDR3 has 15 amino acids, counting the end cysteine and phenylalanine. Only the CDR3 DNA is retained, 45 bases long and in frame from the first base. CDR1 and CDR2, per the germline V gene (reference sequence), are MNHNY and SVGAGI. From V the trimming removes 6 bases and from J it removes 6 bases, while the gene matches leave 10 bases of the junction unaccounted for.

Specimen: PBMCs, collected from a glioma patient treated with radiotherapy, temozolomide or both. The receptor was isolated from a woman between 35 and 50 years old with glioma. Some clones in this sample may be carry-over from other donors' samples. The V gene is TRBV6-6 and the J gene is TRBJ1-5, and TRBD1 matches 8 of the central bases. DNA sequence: TGTGCCAGCAGCCGCGGGGGACAGGTAGGTCAGCCCCAGCATTTT. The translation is CASSRGGQVGQPQHF.